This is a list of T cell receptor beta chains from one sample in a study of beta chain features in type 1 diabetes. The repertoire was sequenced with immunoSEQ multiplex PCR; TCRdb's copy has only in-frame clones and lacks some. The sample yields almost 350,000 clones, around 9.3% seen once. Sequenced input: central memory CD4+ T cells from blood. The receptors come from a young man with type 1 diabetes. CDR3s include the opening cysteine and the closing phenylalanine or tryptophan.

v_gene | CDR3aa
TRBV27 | CASGDRGGNTEAFF
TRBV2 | CASSPGTGTDTQYF
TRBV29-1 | CSVNRGSSPNYGYTF
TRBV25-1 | CASSDPRDSPNYGYTF
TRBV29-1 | CSVVQGPADTIYF
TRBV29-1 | CSVEMASRDRVFYGYTF
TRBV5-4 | CASSLRRGGSSTDTQYF
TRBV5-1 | CASSLGGAGAYEQYF
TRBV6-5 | CASSSEGLHQETQYF
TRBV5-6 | CASSPGRQYGYTF
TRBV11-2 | CASSEQLTGNTEAFF
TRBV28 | CASSLAGPRDTQYF
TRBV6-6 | CAISDRGRETQYF
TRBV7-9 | CASSLGGGNQPQHF
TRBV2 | CASIQGARNIQYF
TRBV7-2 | CASSSYRDEGGYTF
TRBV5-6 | CASSLNPQGPLHF
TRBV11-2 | CASSLERGNPTDF
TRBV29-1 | CGATSRANTEAFF
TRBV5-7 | CASSLEGVGETQYF
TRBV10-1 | CASSAGQGGTQYF
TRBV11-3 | CASSMTGGLADTQYF
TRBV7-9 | CASSPAGRTYEQYF
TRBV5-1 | CASSSTSTDTQYF
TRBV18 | CASSPSVTDTQYF
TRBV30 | CALRTSGVADTQYF
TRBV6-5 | CASTGQLSGNTIYF
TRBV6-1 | CASSAGPTYEQYF
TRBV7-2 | CASSIQQGPFYEQYF
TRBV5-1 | CASSLDSPNYGYTF
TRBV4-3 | CASSQDLGRGSPLHF
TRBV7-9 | CASSLGQGPASETQYF
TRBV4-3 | CASSQGGFQGGEKLFF
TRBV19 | CASSIPGGTYEQYF
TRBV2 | CASSEAATVIQAFF
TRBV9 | CASSLADEKSYEQYF
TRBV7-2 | CASSLLNNSPLHF
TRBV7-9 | CASSLAAGLTTYNEQFF
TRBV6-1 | CASTPGKVYEQYF
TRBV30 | CAWGSGAADTQYF
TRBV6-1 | CASSGEWIYGYTF
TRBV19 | CASRTTQGHYYGYTF
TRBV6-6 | CASSYNNLYEQYF
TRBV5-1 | CASSGEKGNTIYF
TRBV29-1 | CSVSTGDQPQHF
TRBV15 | CATSRDTRAGTEAFF
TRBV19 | CASSAQGTYGYTF
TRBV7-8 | CASTQMSTGSNYGYTF
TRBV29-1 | CSAGTSGNNEQFF
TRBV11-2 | CASSLGTTGFTDTQYF
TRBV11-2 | CASSLAARQGLSHEQYF
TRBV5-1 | CASSLMGWEQFF